The 21 T cell receptor beta chains below all came from one sample that was sequenced in a study of esophageal squamous cell carcinoma under preoperative chemotherapy. TCRdb reanalysed the PCR reads using MiXCR and keeps one entry per CDR3 protein. The table shows roughly 10,000 distinct CDR3 sequences, with around 63% occurring only once. Indicated time point: after preoperative PTX-NDP chemotherapy. Sample collection occurred from a patient given preoperative chemotherapy. The receptor source for this set is a human donor with esophageal squamous cell carcinoma. The donor label of this sample is uncertain.

A note on this clonotype: It is likely a read error, because the conserved phenylalanine at the end of the CDR3 is missing. The J gene is TRBJ2-4, the V gene TRBV10-1; the match to TRBD2 covers 9 bases. The CDR3 length is 14 residues. V lost 0 bases, J lost 13 bases, and 7 bases stayed unmatched. Germline CDR1 and CDR2: WNHNN and SYGVQD (reference sequence). CDR3 residues: CASSESRRGGEQYL. In DNA, the CDR3 is TGCGCCAGCAGTGAGTCGAGACGCGGGGGGGAGCAGTACTTA.

In this sample, this clonotype is large. Written as DNA, the CDR3 is TGTGCCAGCAGCCCCCTCGCACCCGATGAGCAGTTCTTC. Protein sequence: CASSPLAPDEQFF. This chain connects TRBV7-2 to TRBJ2-1; D remains unclear. Trimming pared 5 bases from V and 8 bases from J, leaving 13 bases between. CDR3 length: 13 amino acids. Germline V gene sequence: CDR1 SGHTA, CDR2 FQGNSA.

The chain recombines TRBV6-1 with TRBJ2-4; D is unresolved. V shed 11 bases and J shed 10 bases, with 21 bases lying between them. The CDR3 is made up of 13 amino acids. Per germline, CDR1 MNHNS and CDR2 SASEGT. CDR3 protein: CASSQGPRDIQYF. In DNA form, the CDR3 reads TGTGCCTCCAGTCAAGGGCCCCGAGATATTCAGTACTTC.

This clonotype occurred a few times. The chain has TRBV6-1 and TRBJ2-3; 11 bases match TRBD2. V lost 4 bases to trimming and J lost 5 bases; unmatched junction nucleotides: 8. The length of the CDR3 is 16 residues. Germline V gene lookup returns CDR1 MNHNS and CDR2 SASEGT. The CDR3 nucleotides read TGTGCCAGCAGTGGCACTAGCGGGAGAGAGGGAGATACGCAGTATTTT. Translation gives CASSGTSGREGDTQYF.

This clonotype was seen more than once but under ten times. The genes are TRBV7-2 and TRBJ2-5; no clear D gene. The germline V and J ends were trimmed by 1 base and 5 bases, with 17 bases remaining between them. Germline values: CDR1 SGHTA, CDR2 FQGNSA. The CDR3 consists of 16 residues. CDR3 nucleotide sequence: TGTGCCAGCAGCTTAGATGCCACCACCTCGCGGGAGACCCAGTACTTC. Encoded protein: CASSLDATTSRETQYF. Looking up the rest from reference TRBV7-2 and TRBJ2-5 gives the full variable domain: GAGVSQSPSNKVTEKGKDVELRCDPISGHTALYWYRQSLGQGLEFLIYFQGNSAPDKSGLPSDRFSAERTGGSVSTLTIQRTQQEDSAVYLCASSLDATTSRETQYFGPGTRLLVL.

The chain combines TRBV6-5 with TRBJ2-1, with D maybe TRBD2 (6 bases). With the DNA end fitting TRBJ2-4 better, the J assignment may be wrong. CDR3 length: 18 residues. Per the germline V gene, CDR1 is MNHEY and CDR2 is SVGAGI. Written as DNA, the CDR3 is TGTGCCAGCAGTTCTGCCGGCGACGGGAGACTAGCCAAAAACATTCAGTACTTC. Encoded protein: CASSSAGDGRLAKNIQYF.

This clonotype has only a few counts. The chain has TRBV4-1 and TRBJ2-2; 11 bases agree with TRBD1. The CDR3 sequence is 15 residues long. The junction had 4 bases not matched to a gene; V was cut back by 4 bases and J by 6 bases. Per germline, CDR1 MGHRA and CDR2 YSYEKL. As DNA, the CDR3 is TGCGCCAGCAGCCGAGGACAGGGGGCATCCGGGGAGCTGTTTTTT. This sequence encodes CASSRGQGASGELFF.

Comments on this clonotype: One end of the junction fails to match germline, which may point to a read error. The V call is TRBV6-1, the J call TRBJ2-3, with D maybe TRBD1 (7 bases). The V gene's germline CDR1 is MNHNS and CDR2 SASEGT. The CDR3 runs 18 residues. The CDR3: CASSERAGGLSDKNTQYF. The CDR3 nucleotides read TGTGCCAGCAGTGAGAGGGCAGGGGGGCTGTCTGACAAAAACACGCAGTATTTC.

Concerning this clonotype: One junction end disagrees with the germline gene, perhaps due to a read error. This chain joins TRBV11-1 and TRBJ2-3; maybe TRBD2 (7 bases). The CDR3 runs to 17 residues. Germline-derived CDR1 and CDR2 are SGHAT and FQDESV (reference sequence). The CDR3 nucleotides read TGTGCCAGCAGCTCGGCGCCCGGGGGGCGGCACCAGGAGACCCAGTACTTT. Encoded protein: CASSSAPGGRHQETQYF.

By share, this clonotype ranks as large. The rearrangement links TRBV12-3 or TRBV12-4 to TRBJ2-2; TRBD2 matches at 9 bases. V trimming: 2 bases; J trimming: 6 bases; junction bases outside the gene matches: 10. This CDR3 spans 17 amino acids. CDR3 sequence: CASSLPTLAGLSGELFF. CDR3 sequence (DNA): TGTGCCAGCAGTTTACCGACCCTAGCGGGGTTGTCCGGGGAGCTGTTTTTT.

The count of this clonotype is one. The genes are TRBV6-1 and TRBJ2-1; 10 bases are a match to TRBD2. The germline V gene encodes CDR1 MNHNS and CDR2 SASEGT. J gave up 7 bases and V 7 bases, and 10 bases lay outside the gene matches. The CDR3 has 15 amino acids. The CDR3: CASTLAGVRGNEQFF. The CDR3, as DNA: TGTGCCAGCACTCTAGCGGGAGTCAGGGGGAATGAGCAGTTCTTC.

About this clonotype itself: Germline is not matched at one junction end, which may reflect a read error. The chain combines TRBV12-3 or TRBV12-4 with TRBJ2-3; a possible D gene is TRBD2 (6 bases). The CDR3 is made up of 15 amino acids. CDR3 loop: CASTPVLASGDAQFF. CDR3 nucleotide sequence: TGTGCCAGCACCCCCGTTTTAGCCTCGGGAGATGCGCAGTTTTTT.

The J gene is TRBJ2-5, the V gene TRBV11-2; 11 nucleotides match TRBD1. The germline V gene encodes CDR1 SGHAT and CDR2 FQNNGV. The V gene end was trimmed by 0 bases and the J gene end by 2 bases; junction bases not matched to a gene: 5. This CDR3 spans 17 amino acids. The CDR3 region is CASSLDARDRGQETQYF. The CDR3 bases are TGTGCCAGCAGCTTAGATGCCCGGGACAGGGGGCAAGAGACCCAGTACTTC.

CDR3 sequence: CASHRAASSYEQYF. In DNA, the CDR3 is TGTGCCAGCCATCGGGCTGCAAGCTCCTACGAGCAGTACTTC. V is TRBV6-1 and J is TRBJ2-7; D is ambiguous. Germline V CDR1 and CDR2: MNHNS, SASEGT. Trimming took 8 bases from V and 0 from J, leaving 14 bases between them. This CDR3 contains 14 residues.

For this clonotype: At one end, the junction sequence differs from germline, possibly due to a read error. This chain connects TRBV4-1 to TRBJ2-5; possible D gene TRBD2, 5 bases. The CDR3 is 15 amino acids. CDR1 and CDR2 (germline): MGHRA, YSYEKL. CDR3 in DNA: TGCGCCAGCAGCCAAGCCCCTAGCTCCTACAATGAGCAGTTATTC. This encodes CASSQAPSSYNEQLF.

By share of the sample, this clonotype is medium-sized. This sequence joins TRBV6-4 and TRBJ2-3; D not certain. The germline CDR1 and CDR2 sequences are MRHNA and SNTAGT. The CDR3 is 15 residues long. V dropped 0 bases and J dropped 2 bases, with 9 bases sitting between them. The CDR3 coding sequence is TGTGCCAGCAGTGACTCCGTCGTTTCCACAGATACGCAGTATTTT. Translated, it gives CASSDSVVSTDTQYF.

The chain combines TRBV6-5 with TRBJ2-1; 7 bases agree with TRBD1. The germline CDR1 and CDR2 sequences are MNHEY and SVGAGI. There are 14 residues in the CDR3. Trimming took 3 bases from V and 10 from J; bases not matched to a gene: 9. CDR3 DNA sequence: TGTGCCAGCAGTTATGGGTCTAACAGGGGCGAGCAGTTCTTC. The encoded protein is CASSYGSNRGEQFF.

To note about this clonotype: The germline gene is not matched at one end of the junction; a read error may be the cause. This chain links TRBV10-3 with TRBJ2-3; 10 positions match TRBD2. Germline V gene sequence: CDR1 ENHRY, CDR2 SYGVKD. The CDR3 contains 14 residues. The DNA for the CDR3 is TGTGCCAATCTAGCGGGAGATTGCTCCGGTACGCAGTACTTT. Protein product: CANLAGDCSGTQYF.

Here the CDR3 reads CASSFYEQYF. The CDR3 DNA follows: TGTGCCAGCAGCTTTTACGAGCAGTACTTC. The chain carries TRBV6-1 and TRBJ2-7; D remains unclear. The CDR3 has 10 residues. Deletions cut 6 bases from V and 4 bases from J, with 4 bases between. CDR1 is MNHNS, CDR2 SASEGT, per germline.

The rearrangement joins TRBV6-1 to TRBJ2-3; D remains unclear. The germline V gene has CDR1 MNHNS and CDR2 SASEGT. Trimming shortened V by 4 bases and J by 0 bases, and 5 bases separated the two germline ends. This CDR3 contains 13 residues. The CDR3 loop is CASSVSSTDTQYF. In nucleotides, the CDR3 is TGTGCCAGCAGTGTGAGCAGCACAGATACGCAGTATTTT.

This rearrangement joins TRBV6-1 to TRBJ1-2; D is uncertain. The CDR3 length is 13 residues. V dropped 6 bases and J dropped 1 base, with 9 bases sitting between them. Looked up from germline, CDR1 is MNHNS and CDR2 is SASEGT. The CDR3 coding sequence is TGTGCCAGCAGCCTTGACCGTAACTATGGCTACACCTTC. As protein: CASSLDRNYGYTF.